These 30 T cell receptor beta chains originate from one sample sequenced in a study of blood T cell repertoires in COVID-19. Profiling relied on immunoSEQ multiplex PCR, and the TCRdb table lists in-frame clones only, not all of them. The sample has some 100,000 clones, roughly 78% seen once. The specimen was peripheral blood. Every receptor here comes from a man aged 45-65 years with active or convalescent COVID-19.

The count of this clone is one. The J gene is TRBJ2-5, the V gene TRBV18, with 9 bases matching TRBD1. CDR3 length equals 15 residues. The germline CDR1 and CDR2 sequences are KGHSH and LQKENI. The ends lost 0 bases at V and 2 bases at J; junction bases unmatched: 1. In DNA form, the CDR3 reads TGTGCCAGCTCACCACCGGGACAGGGACAAGAGACCCAGTACTTC. It translates to CASSPPGQGQETQYF.

CDR3 sequence (DNA): TGTGCCAGCAGAACAGGGGCTCGGGAGACCCAGTACTTC. This codes for CASRTGARETQYF. This chain links TRBV12-3 or TRBV12-4 with TRBJ2-5; 7 bases match TRBD1. This CDR3 spans 13 amino acids. Losses at the gene ends were 6 bases for V and 5 bases for J; bases not matched to a gene: 6.

The V gene is TRBV7-9, the J gene TRBJ1-2, with TRBD1 matching 9 bases. The CDR3 extends over 15 amino acids. Losses at the gene ends were 5 bases for V and 5 bases for J; bases not matched to a gene: 9. Germline V gene data show CDR1 as SEHNR and CDR2 as FQNEAQ (reference sequence). The CDR3 protein is CASSLRTGEGYGYTF. As DNA, the CDR3 is TGTGCCAGCAGCCTGAGGACAGGGGAAGGGTATGGCTACACCTTC.

This chain uses TRBV10-3 with TRBJ2-1, with a weak D call TRBD2 (5 bases). CDR1 is ENHRY, CDR2 SYGVKD, per germline. V dropped 8 bases and J dropped 5 bases, with 19 bases sitting between them. The CDR3 is made up of 15 amino acids. The CDR3 here is CAIGPSLPGDNEQFF. The CDR3 region has the DNA TGTGCCATCGGCCCCTCCCTCCCCGGGGACAATGAGCAGTTCTTC.

This rearrangement joins TRBV10-3 to TRBJ1-5, with D tentatively TRBD1 (6 bases). Germline V gene lookup returns CDR1 ENHRY and CDR2 SYGVKD. V was clipped by 3 bases and J by 2 bases, with 14 bases between them. The CDR3 contains 16 residues. Here the CDR3 reads CAISDATSGGNQPQHF. The CDR3 DNA reads TGTGCCATCAGTGATGCCACCTCAGGGGGCAATCAGCCCCAGCATTTT.

V usage is TRBV11-2 and J usage is TRBJ1-6; the D gene is possibly TRBD1 (6 bases). With 4 bases removed from V and 7 bases from J, the gap between germline ends came to 11 bases. Germline V gene data show CDR1 as SGHAT and CDR2 as FQNNGV. The CDR3 has 14 amino acids. The CDR3: CASSSRGPNSPLHF. In DNA, the CDR3 is TGTGCCAGCAGCTCGCGGGGGCCCAATTCACCCCTCCACTTT.

This chain links TRBV6-1 with TRBJ1-5, with 9 bases fitting TRBD1. The CDR3 runs to 15 residues. Germline-derived CDR1 and CDR2 are MNHNS and SASEGT. The J segment lost 7 bases and the V segment lost 2 bases, leaving 6 bases of the junction unmatched. The CDR3 DNA follows: TGTGCCAGCAGTGAAACAGGGGGCCAGAGACAGCCCCAGCATTTT. Its translation: CASSETGGQRQPQHF.

This clone came up once. The rearrangement uses TRBV5-1 and TRBJ2-1, with TRBD1 identical over 12 bases. Trimming removed 0 bases from V and 2 bases from J; junction bases left unmatched: 6. Germline V gene sequence: CDR1 SGHRS, CDR2 YFSETQ. The CDR3 contains 18 residues. CDR3 bases: TGCGCCAGCAGCTTGGAAGGGACAGGGGGCGCCCCCTACAATGAGCAGTTCTTC. Translation: CASSLEGTGGAPYNEQFF.

The chain employs TRBV2 and TRBJ2-5, with D perhaps matching TRBD1 (6 bases). The CDR3 is 15 residues long. The ends were cut back, 4 bases at V and 5 bases at J, with 17 bases in the middle. The V gene's germline CDR1 is SNHLY and CDR2 FYNNEI. CDR3 amino acids: CASSATRGQGETQYF. CDR3 nucleotide sequence: TGTGCCAGCAGTGCCACTCGGGGCCAGGGGGAGACCCAGTACTTC. Combining the CDR3 with reference TRBV2 and TRBJ2-5 gives the whole variable domain EPEVTQTPSHQVTQMGQEVILRCVPISNHLYFYWYRQILGQKVEFLVSFYNNEISEKSEIFDDQFSVERPDGSNFTLKIRSTKLEDSAMYFCASSATRGQGETQYFGPGTRLLVL.

The chain links TRBV15 to TRBJ1-2, with TRBD1 matching 8 bases. This CDR3 has 15 amino acids. Germline lookup yields CDR1 LNHNV and CDR2 YYDKDF (reference sequence). Trimming removed 0 bases from V and 7 bases from J; junction bases left unmatched: 7. CDR3 in amino acids: CATSREVSGGSGYTF. The CDR3 region has the DNA TGTGCCACCAGCAGAGAAGTTTCAGGGGGCAGTGGCTACACCTTC.

The V call is TRBV5-5, the J call TRBJ1-4, with D perhaps matching TRBD1 (6 bases). Per the germline V gene, CDR1 is SGHKS and CDR2 is YYEKEE (reference sequence). V gave up 4 bases and J gave up 8 bases, with 18 bases separating them. This CDR3 comprises 15 residues. The CDR3 DNA reads TGTGCCAGCAGCCCGGGACAAAAACCGAGCGAAAAACTGTTTTTT. It is translated as CASSPGQKPSEKLFF.

This clone was observed a single time. The chain employs TRBV6-4 and TRBJ2-2; D perhaps matches TRBD2 (5 bases). Germline V lookup: CDR1 MRHNA, CDR2 SNTAGT. CDR3 length equals 17 residues. With 5 bases removed from V and 5 bases from J, the gap between germline ends came to 21 bases. The CDR3 sequence is CASSPQRTGIETGELFF. Here the CDR3 DNA reads TGTGCCAGCAGTCCTCAACGAACGGGGATTGAAACCGGGGAGCTGTTTTTT.

The chain joins TRBV28 to TRBJ2-3, with D possibly TRBD1 on 7 matching bases. This CDR3 has 15 amino acids. V was cut by 6 bases and J by 1 base, with 14 bases left in between. Germline V gives CDR1 MDHEN, CDR2 SYDVKM. The CDR3 sequence is CASRGGQIRTDTQYF. The CDR3, as DNA: TGTGCCAGCAGGGGGGGACAGATCCGCACAGATACGCAGTATTTT.

The rearrangement joins TRBV5-1 to TRBJ2-5; 7 bases map to TRBD1. In germline, CDR1 is SGHRS, CDR2 YFSETQ. The trim removed 3 bases at V and 4 bases at J, leaving 6 bases unmatched. This CDR3 is 14 amino acids long. The CDR3 nucleotides are TGCGCCAGCAGCTACGGACAGGAGGCAGAGACCCAGTACTTC. Its translation: CASSYGQEAETQYF.

This chain joins TRBV7-9 and TRBJ2-5; TRBD1 agrees at 11 bases. Germline-derived CDR1 and CDR2 are SEHNR and FQNEAQ (reference sequence). The CDR3 extends over 16 amino acids. V shed 6 bases and J 5 bases; nucleotides not matched to a gene: 11. The CDR3 coding sequence is TGTGCCAGCAGAGGACAGGGGGCCGCTAAAAGGGAGACCCAGTACTTC. Translating gives CASRGQGAAKRETQYF.

V is TRBV5-1 and J is TRBJ2-5; 15 bases align to TRBD2. V lost 4 bases to trimming and J lost 3 bases; unmatched junction nucleotides: 4. This CDR3 has 16 amino acids. CDR1 is SGHRS and CDR2 is YFSETQ in the germline V gene. CDR3: CASSKGTSGGKETQYF. CDR3 in DNA: TGCGCCAGCAGCAAGGGGACTAGCGGGGGGAAAGAGACCCAGTACTTC.

The V and J genes are TRBV30 and TRBJ2-7; a weak D match, TRBD1 (5 bases). V lost 3 bases, J lost 6 bases, and 12 bases lay in between. CDR1 GTSNPN and CDR2 SVGIG come from the germline V gene (reference sequence). The CDR3 length is 12 residues. CDR3 protein: CAWSENQGEQYF. DNA for the CDR3: TGTGCCTGGAGCGAGAACCAGGGCGAGCAGTACTTC.

CDR3 sequence: CASSVRSGQETQYF. The CDR3 DNA reads TGTGCCAGCAGCGTACGTTCGGGACAAGAGACCCAGTACTTC. The chain uses TRBV9 and TRBJ2-5; D is possibly TRBD2 (5 bases). CDR3 length: 14 amino acids. The germline gives CDR1 SGDLS, CDR2 YYNGEE. Trimming removed 1 base at V and 2 bases at J, with 9 bases between.

This sequence joins TRBV7-9 and TRBJ2-5; 13 bases align to TRBD2. Germline lookup yields CDR1 SEHNR and CDR2 FQNEAQ (reference sequence). The CDR3 contains 15 residues. The V and J ends lost 5 bases and 3 bases, in that order; junction bases with no gene match: 3. CDR3 DNA: TGTGCCAGCAGCCGGGGACTAGCGGGAAAAGAGACCCAGTACTTC. Translating gives CASSRGLAGKETQYF.

The chain couples TRBV25-1 to TRBJ1-4, with D perhaps matching TRBD1 (5 bases). Germline-derived CDR1 and CDR2 are MGHDK and SYGVNS. CDR3 size: 18 residues. V lost 0 bases and J lost 0, with 14 bases in between. The DNA of the CDR3 is TGTGCCAGCAGTGAATACCCCGGCCGGGGGGCAACTAATGAAAAACTGTTTTTT. Encoded protein: CASSEYPGRGATNEKLFF.

This clone was counted once. This chain joins TRBV6-5 and TRBJ2-7; 9 nucleotides match TRBD2. Germline V gene lookup returns CDR1 MNHEY and CDR2 SVGAGI. V lost 8 bases, J lost 6 bases, and 5 bases stayed unmatched. CDR3 size: 12 residues. The CDR3 DNA sequence: TGTGCCAGCCATGCGGGGGGGGGCGAGCAGTACGTC. This sequence encodes CASHAGGGEQYV.

This clone has only a few counts. The rearrangement links TRBV5-6 to TRBJ2-7, with a possible D match to TRBD1 (7 bases). V lost 2 bases and J 5 bases, leaving 11 bases between the germline ends. The germline V gene encodes CDR1 SGHDT and CDR2 YYEEEE. The length of the CDR3 is 13 residues. Here the CDR3 reads CASSFAGGNEQYF. CDR3 nucleotide sequence: TGTGCCAGCAGCTTTGCAGGGGGGAACGAGCAGTACTTC. The whole variable domain, filled in from reference TRBV5-6 and TRBJ2-7, reads DAGVTQSPTHLIKTRGQQVTLRCSPKSGHDTVSWYQQALGQGPQFIFQYYEEEERQRGNFPDRFSGHQFPNYSSELNVNALLLGDSALYLCASSFAGGNEQYFGPGTRLTVT.

This clone turned up a few times. The genes are TRBV28 and TRBJ1-6; TRBD1 matches at 8 bases. Trimming cost V 4 bases and J 8 bases; bases outside gene matches: 1. CDR3 length: 13 residues. The germline CDR1 and CDR2 sequences are MDHEN and SYDVKM. The CDR3 here is CASSWTGYSPLHF. CDR3 sequence (DNA): TGTGCCAGCAGTTGGACAGGGTATTCACCCCTCCACTTT. The full variable domain, its missing parts supplied by reference TRBV28 and TRBJ1-6, is DVKVTQSSRYLVKRTGEKVFLECVQDMDHENMFWYRQDPGLGLRLIYFSYDVKMKEKGDIPEGYSVSREKKERFSLILESASTNQTSMYLCASSWTGYSPLHFGNGTRLTVT.

The chain links TRBV4-3 to TRBJ2-5; 10 bases are shared with TRBD2. CDR1 is LGHNA and CDR2 is YSLEER in the germline V gene. V was pared by 3 bases and J by 5 bases, with 9 bases of the junction left unmatched. This CDR3 is built from 16 residues. CDR3 sequence: CASSHTPGTSVETQYF. The DNA of the CDR3 is TGCGCCAGCAGCCATACCCCCGGGACTAGCGTTGAGACCCAGTACTTC.

The chain combines TRBV15 with TRBJ1-5; D ambiguous. Germline CDR1 LNHNV, CDR2 YYDKDF (reference sequence). This CDR3 has 15 amino acids. Trimming left V 7 bases short and J 4 bases short, with 17 bases between. CDR3 DNA sequence: TGTGCCACCAACCAGGAGCCGACGGGAAATCAGCCCCAGCATTTT. This sequence encodes CATNQEPTGNQPQHF.

The V call is TRBV29-1, the J call TRBJ1-6; D is ambiguous. The CDR3 loop spans 14 amino acids. Germline-derived CDR1 and CDR2 are SQVTM and ANQGSEA. Trimming stripped 6 bases from V and 0 bases from J, with 9 bases between. CDR3 sequence: CSVREDSYNSPLHF. The CDR3 bases are TGCAGCGTGAGGGAGGACTCCTATAATTCACCCCTCCACTTT.

The chain joins TRBV19 to TRBJ2-2, with D possibly being TRBD2 (6 bases). Trimming took off 4 bases at V and 6 bases at J, with 15 bases between the two ends. Germline V lookup: CDR1 LNHDA, CDR2 SQIVND (reference sequence). This CDR3 has 15 residues. The CDR3 DNA is TGTGCCAGTAGTACCGGACAAGGAGGGTCCGGGGAGCTGTTTTTT. This encodes CASSTGQGGSGELFF.

J is TRBJ1-1 and V is TRBV2; tentative D call: TRBD1 (5 bases). Trimming removed 3 bases at V and 3 bases at J, with 11 bases between. Germline V lookup: CDR1 SNHLY, CDR2 FYNNEI. The CDR3 runs 14 residues. The CDR3 DNA reads TGTGCCAGCAGTGATCAGGGTGTGCACACTGAAGCTTTCTTT. This gives the protein CASSDQGVHTEAFF. Combining the CDR3 with reference TRBV2 and TRBJ1-1 gives the whole variable domain EPEVTQTPSHQVTQMGQEVILRCVPISNHLYFYWYRQILGQKVEFLVSFYNNEISEKSEIFDDQFSVERPDGSNFTLKIRSTKLEDSAMYFCASSDQGVHTEAFFGQGTRLTVV.

The rearrangement joins TRBV6-6 to TRBJ1-3; no clear D gene. From germline, CDR1 is MNHNY and CDR2 SVGAGI (reference sequence). The CDR3 is made up of 13 amino acids. The ends were cut back, 7 bases at V and 3 bases at J, with 10 bases in the middle. Written as DNA, the CDR3 is TGTGCCAGCAAACGAACCGGTGGAAACACCATATATTTT. This sequence encodes CASKRTGGNTIYF.

The chain is built from TRBV7-6 and TRBJ2-5; 12 bases are a match to TRBD2. The CDR3 length is 14 residues. Germline V lookup: CDR1 SGHVS, CDR2 FNYEAQ. V lost 6 bases and J lost 3; bases outside the gene matches: 2. CDR3 DNA: TGTGCCAGCAGTGGACTAGCGGGGAAAGAGACCCAGTACTTC. Amino acid sequence: CASSGLAGKETQYF.